The subject of this entry is one T cell receptor (beta chain). The target of this receptor is not known. One base away there is no much larger clone; base qualities are not given. TCRbeta CDR3 regions were amplified from genomic DNA by means of the immunoSEQ Assay, a bias-controlled multiplex PCR. On the study's bioinformatics: The number of nucleated cells in each sample was estimated from the amplification of reference gene primers within the assay. To quantify the absolute abundance of each unique TCRbeta CDR3 rearrangement, sequence reads were collapsed and filtered. For each sample, productive Simpson clonality was calculated as the square root of Simpson's diversity index across productive rearrangements. As stored in TCRdb, this immuneACCESS dataset retains in-frame rearrangements with V and J assigned. A fraction of the clones does not appear; measured against another copy, unresolved V genes explain less than half of the discrepancy, and the remainder lacks a known reason. For V, J and clone size, that table is used; D and trimming come from the DNA. This sample has over 400,000 clones in its table, and 85% to 90% of those were observed once. The ten largest make up 7.5% to 9.5% of the sample.

One collaborating source in Seattle enrolled patients while the patients were actively infected and followed the patients over time throughout the course of disease. Each collaborating institution followed its own protocols to collect whole blood in K2EDTA tubes. Collaborator samples were shipped for TCRbeta analysis as frozen whole blood, isolated PBMCs, or DNA extracted from either sample type. These data come from a study of blood T cell repertoires in COVID-19 (dated by TCRdb to 2018 to 2020). As for the study more broadly: Samples from collaborators originated in the United States, Italy and Spain and spanned both the acute and convalescent phases of COVID-19. The material from the prospective study consisted of cDNA or gDNA derived from T cells, B-cell-depleted T cells, or PBMCs. Deeply sampled blood TCRbeta repertoires from subjects exposed to, actively infected with, or recovered from COVID-19 were included in the dataset. The repertoires were made available in a free public database intended to serve as a resource for research on the immune response to SARS-CoV-2. The samples were drawn from two sources: the first 160 participants of the ongoing ImmuneRACE study, and some 1,300 subjects contributed by 6 global collaborators. Sample metadata almost always included a de-identified subject ID, COVID-19 status, age in years and sex. Where HLA class I and class II types were available, the types were taken from metadata supplied by the sample provider, not from assay-based typing.

Results the study describes overall, beyond this receptor: How much clinical and demographic metadata was included differed by source and by participant, and the metadata was provided uncurated.

The sequence came from a woman between 50 and 59 years old with COVID-19, enrolled during active disease. The specimen sequenced was peripheral blood.

For the CDR3, the sequence is CASSLYGGQNSPLHF. The DNA is TGTGCCAGCAGTTTGTATGGAGGACAGAATTCACCCCTCCACTTT. The chain is encoded by TRBV28 joined to TRBJ1-6, and TRBD1 may be the D gene, going by 6 matching bases. The CDR3, from cysteine to phenylalanine, totals 15 residues. Here the CDR3 DNA is all that survives: 45 bases in frame from base 1. The junction shows trimming of 3 bases on V and 7 bases on J, plus 13 bases between the germline ends. CDR1 and CDR2 are drawn from the germline V gene: MDHEN, SYDVKM.